The 6 T cell receptor beta chains presented below share a single source sample, sequenced in a study of T cell responses to AZD1222 COVID-19 vaccine. The data were produced by immunoSEQ multiplex PCR, yet TCRdb's version contains in-frame clones alone and is incomplete. Among roughly 180,000 clones, roughly 93% were seen once, and the ten largest hold 7.5% to 10%. Specimen: peripheral blood, collected on day 0 of AZD1222 vaccination. The source is an adult in good health.

The chain has TRBV6-5 and TRBJ2-7; TRBD1 aligns across 8 bases. CDR1 and CDR2 (germline): MNHEY, SVGAGI. There are 12 residues in the CDR3. V trimming: 6 bases; J trimming: 4 bases; junction bases outside the gene matches: 2. For the CDR3, the DNA is TGTGCCAGCAGGGACAGGGATTACGAGCAGTACTTC. Amino acids: CASRDRDYEQYF.

The chain links TRBV30 to TRBJ2-1, with TRBD2 as a possible D gene (6 bases). Trimming took off 7 bases at V and 7 bases at J, with 14 bases between the two ends. Germline lookup yields CDR1 GTSNPN and CDR2 SVGIG (reference sequence). The CDR3 has 12 residues. The CDR3 loop is CASSGTSNEQFF. CDR3 nucleotide sequence: TGTGCCTCCTCCGGGACTTCTAATGAGCAGTTCTTC. Full variable domain (rest looked up from reference TRBV30 and TRBJ2-1): SQTIHQWPATLVQPVGSPLSLECTVEGTSNPNLYWYRQAAGRGLQLLFYSVGIGQISSEVPQNLSASRPQDRQFILSSKKLLLSDSGFYLCASSGTSNEQFFGPGTRLTVL.

The chain uses TRBV27 and TRBJ2-1; maybe TRBD2 (5 bases). Germline CDR1 and CDR2: MNHEY and SMNVEV (reference sequence). CDR3 length: 13 residues. Between the trimmed V and J ends, which lost 3 bases and 9 bases, there was a span of 12 bases. In DNA, the CDR3 is TGTGCCAGCAGTTTGGACTGGAAGGGTGAGCAGTTCTTC. Encoded protein: CASSLDWKGEQFF.

This clone showed up many times. This chain links TRBV9 with TRBJ2-1; TRBD2 aligns across 7 bases. V trimming: 0 bases; J trimming: 6 bases; junction bases outside the gene matches: 6. The CDR3 length is 15 residues. CDR1 is SGDLS and CDR2 is YYNGEE in the germline V gene. The CDR3 bases are TGTGCCAGCAGCGTAGGCGGGAGCGCTTCCAATGAGCAGTTCTTC. Its translation: CASSVGGSASNEQFF.

CDR3 coding DNA: TGTGCCAGCAGTTTATCCAGGGACACTGAAGCTTTCTTT. It codes for CASSLSRDTEAFF. V gene TRBV27 combines with J gene TRBJ1-1; TRBD1 might be the D (5 bases). V was cut by 0 bases and J by 3 bases, with 5 bases left in between. CDR3 length: 13 residues. Germline lookup yields CDR1 MNHEY and CDR2 SMNVEV (reference sequence).

The V and J genes are TRBV6-5 and TRBJ1-1; D gene unclear. The CDR3 has 13 amino acids. Trimming pared 6 bases from V and 1 base from J, leaving 9 bases between. Germline V gives CDR1 MNHEY, CDR2 SVGAGI. The CDR3 DNA follows: TGTGCCAGCAGGAGGTGGGGGAACACTGAAGCTTTCTTT. Residues: CASRRWGNTEAFF.